This T cell receptor beta chain stems from a study of CD8 T cells in Susac syndrome. The CDR3 contains 13 residues. Germline lookup yields CDR1 MNHEY and CDR2 SVGAGI. Deletions cut 2 bases from V and 7 bases from J, with 12 bases between. When the RNA was reverse transcribed, random hexamers were used with an input of roughly 0.45 to 1 ug. A multiplex approach, immunoSEQ multiplex PCR, amplified TCR beta CDR3 across 54 Vbeta and 13 Jbeta. Each CDR3 protein gets one entry after TCRdb re-called the immunoSEQ multiplex PCR reads with MiXCR. The table shows 400,000 or so distinct CDR3 sequences, with about 85% occurring only once. As for this clonotype: Its specificity is unknown.

Study-wide results and limits: It was acknowledged in the study that the number of individuals who were included in its TCR sequencing and HLA analysis was relatively small.

The chain has TRBV6-5 and TRBJ2-7; maybe TRBD1 (7 bases). This clonotype originated in a human donor with multiple sclerosis. Sequencing was performed on CD8+ T cells from PBMCs. CDR3 sequence: CASSYPGGSEQYF. Here the CDR3 DNA reads TGTGCCAGCAGTTACCCAGGGGGGTCTGAGCAGTACTTC.